This T cell receptor (beta chain) was identified during a study of T cell changes during pregnancy in multiple sclerosis. The V and J ends lost 0 bases and 0 bases, in that order; junction bases with no gene match: 8. The germline CDR1 and CDR2 sequences are LNHNV and YYDKDF (reference sequence). There are 19 residues in the CDR3. TCRdb's table, derived via immunoSEQ multiplex PCR, lists solely in-frame clones and lacks some. Of about 84,000 clones detected, 85% to 95% appear once; the ten largest clones hold 0.8% to 1%. The rearrangement joins TRBV15 to TRBJ2-6, with 7 bases lining up with TRBD2. Sequencing used peripheral blood, obtained in the second trimester of pregnancy. This TCR came from a female donor in good health, enrolled as a control in a pregnancy study. This CDR3 reads CATSREEKRESSGANVLTF. CDR3 coding DNA: TGTGCCACCAGCAGAGAAGAGAAGCGGGAAAGCTCTGGGGCCAACGTCCTGACTTTC.